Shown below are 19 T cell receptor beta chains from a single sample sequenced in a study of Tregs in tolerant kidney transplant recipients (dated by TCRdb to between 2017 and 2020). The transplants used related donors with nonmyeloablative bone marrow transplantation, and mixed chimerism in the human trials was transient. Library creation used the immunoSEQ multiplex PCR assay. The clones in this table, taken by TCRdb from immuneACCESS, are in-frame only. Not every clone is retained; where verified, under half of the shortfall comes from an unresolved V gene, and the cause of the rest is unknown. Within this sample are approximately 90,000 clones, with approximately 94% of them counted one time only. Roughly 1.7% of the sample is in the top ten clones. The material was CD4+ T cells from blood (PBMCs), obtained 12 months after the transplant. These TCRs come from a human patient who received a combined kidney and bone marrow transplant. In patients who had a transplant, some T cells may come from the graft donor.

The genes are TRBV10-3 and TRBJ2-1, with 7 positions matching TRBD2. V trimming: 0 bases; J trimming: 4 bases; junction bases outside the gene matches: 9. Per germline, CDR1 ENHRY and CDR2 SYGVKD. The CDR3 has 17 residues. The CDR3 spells CAISESSSGRAYNEQFF. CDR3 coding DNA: TGTGCCATCAGTGAGTCCTCTAGCGGACGAGCGTACAATGAGCAGTTCTTC.

The CDR3 DNA follows: TGTGCCAGGGACGGGGATGAGCAGTTCTTC. It is translated as CARDGDEQFF. This chain joins TRBV7-3 and TRBJ2-1; the D gene is possibly TRBD2 (5 bases). Germline CDR1 SGHTA, CDR2 FQGTGA. The CDR3 is 10 residues long. The V end lost 9 bases, the J end lost 8 bases, and 8 bases lay between the germline ends.

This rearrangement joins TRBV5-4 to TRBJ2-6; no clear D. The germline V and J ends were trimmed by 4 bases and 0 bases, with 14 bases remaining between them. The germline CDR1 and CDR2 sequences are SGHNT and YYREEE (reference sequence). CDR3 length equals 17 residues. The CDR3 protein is CASSPLAASSGANVLTF. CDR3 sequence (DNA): TGTGCCAGCAGCCCCCTGGCGGCTAGCTCTGGGGCCAACGTCCTGACTTTC. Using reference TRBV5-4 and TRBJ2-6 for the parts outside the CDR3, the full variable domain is ETGVTQSPTHLIKTRGQQVTLRCSSQSGHNTVSWYQQALGQGPQFIFQYYREEENGRGNFPPRFSGLQFPNYSSELNVNALELDDSALYLCASSPLAASSGANVLTFGAGSRLTVL.

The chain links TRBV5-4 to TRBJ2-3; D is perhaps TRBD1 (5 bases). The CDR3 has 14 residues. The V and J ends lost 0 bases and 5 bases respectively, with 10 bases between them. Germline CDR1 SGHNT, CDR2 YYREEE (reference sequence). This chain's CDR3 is CASSLEGVEDTQYF. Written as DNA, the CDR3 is TGTGCCAGCAGCTTGGAAGGGGTTGAAGATACGCAGTATTTT.

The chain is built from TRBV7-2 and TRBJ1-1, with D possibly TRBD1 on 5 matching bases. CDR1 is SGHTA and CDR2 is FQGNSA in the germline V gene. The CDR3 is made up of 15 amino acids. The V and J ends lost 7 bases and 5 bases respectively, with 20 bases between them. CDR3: CASNTWGGKGTEAFF. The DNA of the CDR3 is TGTGCCAGCAACACCTGGGGAGGGAAGGGGACTGAAGCTTTCTTT.

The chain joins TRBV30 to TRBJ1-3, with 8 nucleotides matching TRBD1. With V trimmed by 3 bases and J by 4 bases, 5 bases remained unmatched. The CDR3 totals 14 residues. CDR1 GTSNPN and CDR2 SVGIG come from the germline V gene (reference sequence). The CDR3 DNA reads TGTGCCTGGAGACTATGGACAGGGGGAAACACCATATATTTT. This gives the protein CAWRLWTGGNTIYF.

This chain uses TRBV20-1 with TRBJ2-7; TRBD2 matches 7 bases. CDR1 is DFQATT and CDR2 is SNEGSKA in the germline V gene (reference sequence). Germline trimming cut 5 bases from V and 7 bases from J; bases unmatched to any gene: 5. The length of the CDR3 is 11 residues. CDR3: CSAQTSKEQYF. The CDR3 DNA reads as TGCAGTGCTCAGACTAGCAAAGAGCAGTACTTC.

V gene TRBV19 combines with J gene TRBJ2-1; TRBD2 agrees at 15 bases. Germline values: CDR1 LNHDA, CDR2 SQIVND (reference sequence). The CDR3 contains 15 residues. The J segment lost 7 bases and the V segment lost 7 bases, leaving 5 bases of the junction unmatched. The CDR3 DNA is TGTGCCAGTACGTCCGGGACTAGCGGGAGGAATGAGCAGTTCTTC. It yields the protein CASTSGTSGRNEQFF.

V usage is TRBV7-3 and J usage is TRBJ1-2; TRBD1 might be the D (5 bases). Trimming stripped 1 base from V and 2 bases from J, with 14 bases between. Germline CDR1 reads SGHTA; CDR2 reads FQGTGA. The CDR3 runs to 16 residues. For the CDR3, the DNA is TGTGCCAGCAGCTTAATTCTTGCAGGGCAGAACTATGGCTACACCTTC. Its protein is CASSLILAGQNYGYTF.

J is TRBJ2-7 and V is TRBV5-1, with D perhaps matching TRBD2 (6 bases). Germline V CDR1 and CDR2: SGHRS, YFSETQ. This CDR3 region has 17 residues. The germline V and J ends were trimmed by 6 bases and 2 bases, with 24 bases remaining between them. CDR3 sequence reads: CASNRGGGFKDTYEQYF. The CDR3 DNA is TGCGCCAGCAATAGGGGAGGAGGGTTCAAGGATACCTACGAGCAGTACTTC.

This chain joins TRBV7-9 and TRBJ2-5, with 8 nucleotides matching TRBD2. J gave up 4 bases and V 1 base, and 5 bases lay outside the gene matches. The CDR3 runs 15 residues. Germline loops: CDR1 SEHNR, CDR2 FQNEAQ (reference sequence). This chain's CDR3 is CASSLGGGPLETQYF. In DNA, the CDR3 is TGTGCCAGCAGCTTAGGCGGGGGGCCTCTAGAGACCCAGTACTTC.

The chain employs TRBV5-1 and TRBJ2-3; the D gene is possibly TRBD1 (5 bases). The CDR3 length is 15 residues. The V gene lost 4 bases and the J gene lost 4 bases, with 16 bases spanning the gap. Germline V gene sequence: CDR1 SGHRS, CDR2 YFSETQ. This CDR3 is CASSTGHLGPDTQYF. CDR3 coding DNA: TGCGCCAGCAGCACCGGACATCTTGGCCCAGATACGCAGTATTTT.

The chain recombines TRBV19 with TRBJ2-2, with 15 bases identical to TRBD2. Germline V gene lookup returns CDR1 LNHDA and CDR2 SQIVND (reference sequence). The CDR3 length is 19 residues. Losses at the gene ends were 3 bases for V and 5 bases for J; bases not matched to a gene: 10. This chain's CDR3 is CASSILGLAGGLRTGELFF. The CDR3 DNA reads TGTGCCAGTAGTATTTTGGGACTAGCGGGAGGCCTTAGAACCGGGGAGCTGTTTTTT.

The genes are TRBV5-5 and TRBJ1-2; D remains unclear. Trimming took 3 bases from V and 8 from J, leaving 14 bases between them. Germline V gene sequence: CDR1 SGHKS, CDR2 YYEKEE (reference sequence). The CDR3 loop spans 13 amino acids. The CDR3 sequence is CASSSTGTRGYTF. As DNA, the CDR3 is TGTGCCAGCAGCTCTACGGGTACAAGGGGCTACACCTTC.

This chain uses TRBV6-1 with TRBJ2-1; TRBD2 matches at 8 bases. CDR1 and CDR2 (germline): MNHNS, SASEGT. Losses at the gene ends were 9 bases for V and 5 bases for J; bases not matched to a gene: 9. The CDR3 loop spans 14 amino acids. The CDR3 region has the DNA TGTGCCAGTACAGGAGCGGGGGTAAACAATGAGCAGTTCTTC. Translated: CASTGAGVNNEQFF.

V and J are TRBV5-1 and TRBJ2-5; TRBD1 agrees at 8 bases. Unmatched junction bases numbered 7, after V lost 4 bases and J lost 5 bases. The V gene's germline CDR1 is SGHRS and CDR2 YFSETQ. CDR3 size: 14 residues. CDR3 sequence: CASSRDRGGETQYF. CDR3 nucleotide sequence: TGCGCCAGCAGCAGAGACAGGGGTGGGGAGACCCAGTACTTC.

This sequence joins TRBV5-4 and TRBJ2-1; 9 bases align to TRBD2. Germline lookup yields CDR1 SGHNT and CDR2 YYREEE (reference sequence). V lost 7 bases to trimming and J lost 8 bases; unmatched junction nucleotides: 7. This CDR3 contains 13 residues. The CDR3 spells CASGRGGQDEQFF. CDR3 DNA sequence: TGTGCCAGCGGGCGGGGGGGCCAGGATGAGCAGTTCTTC.

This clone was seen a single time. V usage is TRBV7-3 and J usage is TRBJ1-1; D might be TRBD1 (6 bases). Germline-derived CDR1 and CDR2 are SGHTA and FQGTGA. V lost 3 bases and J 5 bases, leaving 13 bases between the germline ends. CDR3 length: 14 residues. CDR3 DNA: TGTGCCAGCAGCTTCGGGGGGCGGGGTACTGAAGCTTTCTTT. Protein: CASSFGGRGTEAFF.

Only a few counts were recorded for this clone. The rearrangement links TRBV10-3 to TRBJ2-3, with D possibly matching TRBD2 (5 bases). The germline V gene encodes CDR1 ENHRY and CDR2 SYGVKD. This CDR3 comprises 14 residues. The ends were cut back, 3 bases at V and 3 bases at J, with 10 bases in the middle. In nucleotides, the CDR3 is TGTGCCATCAGTGAAGAGGGCAGGACAGATACGCAGTATTTT. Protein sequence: CAISEEGRTDTQYF.